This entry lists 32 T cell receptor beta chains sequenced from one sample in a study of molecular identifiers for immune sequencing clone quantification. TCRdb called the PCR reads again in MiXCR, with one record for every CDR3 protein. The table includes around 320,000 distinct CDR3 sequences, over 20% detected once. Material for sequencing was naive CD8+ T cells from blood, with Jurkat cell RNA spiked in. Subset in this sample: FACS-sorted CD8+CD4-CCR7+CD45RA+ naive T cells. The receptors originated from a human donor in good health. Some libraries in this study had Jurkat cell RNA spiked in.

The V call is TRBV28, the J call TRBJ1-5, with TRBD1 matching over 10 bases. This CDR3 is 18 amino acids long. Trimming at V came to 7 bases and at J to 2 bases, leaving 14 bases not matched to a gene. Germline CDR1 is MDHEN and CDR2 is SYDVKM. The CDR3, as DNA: TGTGCCAGCAATCCCGGGACAGGGGTTAATTTCGGCAATCAGCCCCAGCATTTT. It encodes CASNPGTGVNFGNQPQHF.

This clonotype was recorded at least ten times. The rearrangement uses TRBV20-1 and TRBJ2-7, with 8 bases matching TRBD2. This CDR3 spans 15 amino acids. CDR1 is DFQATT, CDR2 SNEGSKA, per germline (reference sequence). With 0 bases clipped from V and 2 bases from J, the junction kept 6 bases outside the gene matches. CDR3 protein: CSARDGAGGAYEQYF. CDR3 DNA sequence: TGCAGTGCTAGAGATGGGGCGGGAGGTGCCTACGAGCAGTACTTC.

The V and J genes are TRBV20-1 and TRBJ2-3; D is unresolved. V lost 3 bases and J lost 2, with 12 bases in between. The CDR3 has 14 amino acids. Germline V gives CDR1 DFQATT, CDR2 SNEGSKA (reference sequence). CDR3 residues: CSARSTSFTDTQYF. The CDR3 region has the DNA TGCAGTGCTAGGAGCACCAGTTTCACAGATACGCAGTATTTT.

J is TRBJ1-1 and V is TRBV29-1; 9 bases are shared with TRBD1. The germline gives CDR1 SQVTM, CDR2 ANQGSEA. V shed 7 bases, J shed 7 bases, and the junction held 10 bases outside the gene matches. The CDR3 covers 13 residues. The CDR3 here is CSAPGTGRYEAFF. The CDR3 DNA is TGCAGCGCCCCCGGGACAGGGAGGTATGAAGCTTTCTTT. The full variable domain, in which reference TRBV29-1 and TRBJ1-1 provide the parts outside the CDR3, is SAVISQKPSRDICQRGTSLTIQCQVDSQVTMMFWYRQQPGQSLTLIATANQGSEATYESGFVIDKFPISRPNLTFSTLTVSNMSPEDSSIYLCSAPGTGRYEAFFGQGTRLTVV.

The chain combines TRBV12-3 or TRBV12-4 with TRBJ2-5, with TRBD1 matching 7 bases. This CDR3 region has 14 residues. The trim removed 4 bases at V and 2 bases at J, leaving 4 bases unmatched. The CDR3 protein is CASSWDSEQETQYF. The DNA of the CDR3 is TGTGCCAGCAGTTGGGACAGCGAACAAGAGACCCAGTACTTC.

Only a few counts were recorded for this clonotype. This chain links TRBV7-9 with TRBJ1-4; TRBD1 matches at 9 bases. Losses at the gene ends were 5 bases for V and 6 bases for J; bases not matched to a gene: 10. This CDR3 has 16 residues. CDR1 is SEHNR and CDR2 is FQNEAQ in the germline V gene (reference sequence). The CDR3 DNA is TGTGCCAGCAGCCCCAGGGACAGGGAGGATTATGAAAAACTGTTTTTT. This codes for CASSPRDREDYEKLFF.

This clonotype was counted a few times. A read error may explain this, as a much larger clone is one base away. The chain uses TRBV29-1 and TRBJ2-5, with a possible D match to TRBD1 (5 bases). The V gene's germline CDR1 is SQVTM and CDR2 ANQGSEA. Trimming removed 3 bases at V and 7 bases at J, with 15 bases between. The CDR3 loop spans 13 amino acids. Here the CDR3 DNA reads TGCAGCGTTGATTTGACAGTCGAAGGGACCCAGTACTTC. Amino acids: CSVDLTVEGTQYF.

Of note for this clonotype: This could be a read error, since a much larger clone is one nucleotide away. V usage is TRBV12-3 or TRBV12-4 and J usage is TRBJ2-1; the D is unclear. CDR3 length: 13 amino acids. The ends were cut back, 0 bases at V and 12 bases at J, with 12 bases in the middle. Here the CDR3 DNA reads TGTGCCAGCAGTTTAGCCCAGTCATGGGGGCAGTTCTTC. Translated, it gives CASSLAQSWGQFF.

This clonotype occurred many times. The CDR3 protein is CASSLDRGGTEAFF. Written as DNA, the CDR3 is TGTGCCAGCAGCTTGGACAGGGGGGGGACTGAAGCTTTCTTT. The V and J genes are TRBV5-6 and TRBJ1-1, with 8 bases aligning to TRBD1. The CDR3 runs 14 residues. Germline V lookup: CDR1 SGHDT, CDR2 YYEEEE. Trimming cost V 0 bases and J 5 bases; bases outside gene matches: 3. Looking up the rest from reference TRBV5-6 and TRBJ1-1 gives the full variable domain: DAGVTQSPTHLIKTRGQQVTLRCSPKSGHDTVSWYQQALGQGPQFIFQYYEEEERQRGNFPDRFSGHQFPNYSSELNVNALLLGDSALYLCASSLDRGGTEAFFGQGTRLTVV.

Here the CDR3 DNA reads TGCGCCAGCAGCCAAAAGGGGTTGGTAGGGACTGAAGCTTTCTTT. This gives the protein CASSQKGLVGTEAFF. This chain joins TRBV4-1 and TRBJ1-1, with a weak D call TRBD1 (5 bases). Trimming stripped 2 bases from V and 5 bases from J, with 15 bases between. CDR3 length: 15 residues. Germline assignment: CDR1 MGHRA and CDR2 YSYEKL.

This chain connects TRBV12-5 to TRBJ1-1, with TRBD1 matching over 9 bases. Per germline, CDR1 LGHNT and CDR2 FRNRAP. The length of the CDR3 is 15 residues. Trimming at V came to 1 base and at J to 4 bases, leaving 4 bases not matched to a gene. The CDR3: CASGLAKTGGTEAFF. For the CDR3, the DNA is TGTGCTAGTGGTTTGGCTAAGACAGGGGGCACTGAAGCTTTCTTT.

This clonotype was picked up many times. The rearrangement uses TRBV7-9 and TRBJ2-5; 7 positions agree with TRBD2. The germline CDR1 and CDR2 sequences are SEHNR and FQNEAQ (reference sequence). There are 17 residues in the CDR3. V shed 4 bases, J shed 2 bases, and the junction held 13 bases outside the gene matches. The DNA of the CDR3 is TGTGCCAGCAGCTCAAACCACCTAGCGGAGATTCAAGAGACCCAGTACTTC. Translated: CASSSNHLAEIQETQYF.

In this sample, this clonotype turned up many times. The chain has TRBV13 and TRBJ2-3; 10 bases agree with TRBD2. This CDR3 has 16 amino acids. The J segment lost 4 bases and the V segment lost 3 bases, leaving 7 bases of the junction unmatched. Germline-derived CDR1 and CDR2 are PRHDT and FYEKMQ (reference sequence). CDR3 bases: TGTGCCAGCAGCTTTAGTAGCGGGAGGTCCCCAGATACGCAGTATTTT. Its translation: CASSFSSGRSPDTQYF. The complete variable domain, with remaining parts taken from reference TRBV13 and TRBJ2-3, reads AAGVIQSPRHLIKEKRETATLKCYPIPRHDTVYWYQQGPGQDPQFLISFYEKMQSDKGSIPDRFSAQQFSDYHSELNMSSLELGDSALYFCASSFSSGRSPDTQYFGPGTRLTVL.

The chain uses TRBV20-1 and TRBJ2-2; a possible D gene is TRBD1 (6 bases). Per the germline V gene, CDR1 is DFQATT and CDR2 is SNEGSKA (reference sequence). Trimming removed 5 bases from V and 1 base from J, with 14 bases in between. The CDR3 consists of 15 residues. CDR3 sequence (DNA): TGCAGTGCTGGCTCCGGGACACAGAACACCGGGGAGCTGTTTTTT. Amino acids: CSAGSGTQNTGELFF.

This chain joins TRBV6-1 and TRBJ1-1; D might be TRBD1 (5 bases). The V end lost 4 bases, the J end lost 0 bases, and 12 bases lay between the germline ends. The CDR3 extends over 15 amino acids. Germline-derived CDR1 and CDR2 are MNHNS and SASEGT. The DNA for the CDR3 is TGTGCCAGCAGTGTAGAGGGGTTAATGAACACTGAAGCTTTCTTT. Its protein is CASSVEGLMNTEAFF.

The DNA of the CDR3 is TGTGCCAGCAGCTTGATGGGCCAGGGTAGATCGGGCGCTGAAGCTTTCTTT. It specifies CASSLMGQGRSGAEAFF. V usage is TRBV7-2 and J usage is TRBJ1-1; D perhaps matches TRBD1 (5 bases). In germline, CDR1 is SGHTA, CDR2 FQGNSA. This CDR3 is 17 amino acids long. V lost 3 bases, J lost 6 bases, and 23 bases lay in between.

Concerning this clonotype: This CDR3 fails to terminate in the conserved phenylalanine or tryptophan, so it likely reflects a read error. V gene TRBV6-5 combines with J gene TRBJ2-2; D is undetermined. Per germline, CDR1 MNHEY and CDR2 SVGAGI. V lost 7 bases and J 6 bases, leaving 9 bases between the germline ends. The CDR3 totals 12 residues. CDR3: CASNDDSGELFI. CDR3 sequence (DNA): TGTGCCAGCAACGACGATTCCGGGGAGCTGTTTATT.

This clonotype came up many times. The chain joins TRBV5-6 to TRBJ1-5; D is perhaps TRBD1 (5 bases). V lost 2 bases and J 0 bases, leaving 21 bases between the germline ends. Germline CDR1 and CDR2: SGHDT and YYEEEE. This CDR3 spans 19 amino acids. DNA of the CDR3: TGTGCCAGCAGCTTCTGGGGGTCGGTGGAAGGGACTAGCAATCAGCCCCAGCATTTT. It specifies CASSFWGSVEGTSNQPQHF.

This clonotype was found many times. The CDR3 coding sequence is TGTGCCACCAGTTCCCGGGGGACTGAGTATCCGCAGTACTTC. Translation gives CATSSRGTEYPQYF. The chain is built from TRBV24-1 and TRBJ2-4; weak D call: TRBD2 (6 bases). Germline V gene data show CDR1 as KGHDR and CDR2 as SFDVKD. With 6 bases removed from V and 13 bases from J, the gap between germline ends came to 21 bases. The CDR3 sequence is 14 residues long.

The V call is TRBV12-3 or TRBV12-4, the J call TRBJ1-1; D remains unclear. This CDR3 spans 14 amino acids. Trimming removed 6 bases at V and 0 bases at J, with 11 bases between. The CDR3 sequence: CASSPTAMNTEAFF. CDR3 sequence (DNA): TGTGCCAGCAGCCCAACCGCTATGAACACTGAAGCTTTCTTT.

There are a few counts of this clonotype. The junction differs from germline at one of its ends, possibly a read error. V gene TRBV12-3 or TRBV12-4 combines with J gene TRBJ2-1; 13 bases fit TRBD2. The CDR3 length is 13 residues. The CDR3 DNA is TGTGCCAGCAGTCCTTCCGGGACTAGCGGGACGAAATTC. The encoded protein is CASSPSGTSGTKF.

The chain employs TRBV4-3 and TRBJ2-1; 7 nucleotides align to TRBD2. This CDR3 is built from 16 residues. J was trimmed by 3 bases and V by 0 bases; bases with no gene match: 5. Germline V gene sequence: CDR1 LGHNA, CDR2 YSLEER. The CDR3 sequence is CASSQDQGRGYNEQFF. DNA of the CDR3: TGCGCCAGCAGCCAAGATCAAGGGAGGGGCTACAATGAGCAGTTCTTC.

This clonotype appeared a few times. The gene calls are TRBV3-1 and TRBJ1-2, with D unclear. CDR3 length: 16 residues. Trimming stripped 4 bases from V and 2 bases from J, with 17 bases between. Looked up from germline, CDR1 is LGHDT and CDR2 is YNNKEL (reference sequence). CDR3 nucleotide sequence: TGTGCCAGCAGCCCTCAGCCCCAGGATGCGAACTATGGCTACACCTTC. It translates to CASSPQPQDANYGYTF.

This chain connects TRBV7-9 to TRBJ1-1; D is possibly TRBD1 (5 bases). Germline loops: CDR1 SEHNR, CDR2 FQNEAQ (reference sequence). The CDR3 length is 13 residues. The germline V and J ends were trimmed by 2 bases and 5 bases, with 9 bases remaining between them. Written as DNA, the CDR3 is TGTGCCAGCAGCTTACCATGGGGGACTGAAGCTTTCTTT. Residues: CASSLPWGTEAFF.

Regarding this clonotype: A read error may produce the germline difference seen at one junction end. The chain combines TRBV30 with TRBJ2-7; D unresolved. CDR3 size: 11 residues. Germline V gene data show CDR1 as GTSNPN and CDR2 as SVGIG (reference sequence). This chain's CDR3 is CALSKGYEQYF. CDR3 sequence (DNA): TGTGCCTTGAGTAAAGGGTACGAGCAGTACTTC.

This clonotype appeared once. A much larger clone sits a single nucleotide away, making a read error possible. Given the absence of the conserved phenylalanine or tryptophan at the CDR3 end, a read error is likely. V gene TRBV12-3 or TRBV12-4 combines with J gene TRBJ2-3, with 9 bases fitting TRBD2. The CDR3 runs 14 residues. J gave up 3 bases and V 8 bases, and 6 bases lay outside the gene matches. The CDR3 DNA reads TGTGCCAGCCTACCGGGACTAGCAACAGATACGCAGTATCTT. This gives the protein CASLPGLATDTQYL.

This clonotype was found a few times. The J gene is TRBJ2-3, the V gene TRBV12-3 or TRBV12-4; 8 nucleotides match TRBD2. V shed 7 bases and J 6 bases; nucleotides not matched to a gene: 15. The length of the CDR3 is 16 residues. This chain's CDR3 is CASKPTGGGPGDTQYF. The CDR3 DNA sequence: TGTGCCAGCAAACCTACGGGCGGGGGGCCGGGGGATACGCAGTATTTT.

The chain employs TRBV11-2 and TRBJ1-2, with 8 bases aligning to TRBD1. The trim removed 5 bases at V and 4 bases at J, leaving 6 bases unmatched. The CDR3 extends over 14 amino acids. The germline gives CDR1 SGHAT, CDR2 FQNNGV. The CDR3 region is CASSPTGVAYGYTF. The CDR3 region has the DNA TGTGCCAGCAGCCCGACAGGGGTTGCCTATGGCTACACCTTC.

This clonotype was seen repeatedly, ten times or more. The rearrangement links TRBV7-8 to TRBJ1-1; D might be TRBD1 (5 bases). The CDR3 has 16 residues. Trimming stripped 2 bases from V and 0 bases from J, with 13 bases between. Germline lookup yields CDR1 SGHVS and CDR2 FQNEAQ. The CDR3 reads CASSLPTGTMNTEAFF. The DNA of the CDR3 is TGTGCCAGCAGCTTACCAACAGGTACCATGAACACTGAAGCTTTCTTT.

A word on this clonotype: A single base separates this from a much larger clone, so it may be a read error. CDR3: CASSLQGLSSYEQYF. Here the CDR3 DNA reads TGTGCCAGCAGTCTTCAGGGCCTTAGCTCCTACGAGCAGTACTTC. The chain uses TRBV28 and TRBJ2-7, with a tentative D call TRBD1 (5 bases). Germline assignment: CDR1 MDHEN and CDR2 SYDVKM. The CDR3 runs 15 residues. V lost 5 bases and J lost 0, with 14 bases in between.

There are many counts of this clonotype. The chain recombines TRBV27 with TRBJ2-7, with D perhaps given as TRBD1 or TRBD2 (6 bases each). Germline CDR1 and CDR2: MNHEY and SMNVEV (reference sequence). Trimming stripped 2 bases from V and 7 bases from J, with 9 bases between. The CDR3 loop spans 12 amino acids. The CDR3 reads CASSLGGGEQYF. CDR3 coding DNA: TGTGCCAGCAGTTTAGGAGGGGGTGAGCAGTACTTC.

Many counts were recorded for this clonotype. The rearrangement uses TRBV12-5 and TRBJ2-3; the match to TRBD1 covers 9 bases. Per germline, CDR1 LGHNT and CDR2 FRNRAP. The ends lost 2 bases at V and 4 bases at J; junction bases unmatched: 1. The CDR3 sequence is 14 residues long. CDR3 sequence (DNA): TGTGCTAGTGGTTTGAGGACAGGGGCAGATACGCAGTATTTT. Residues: CASGLRTGADTQYF.